This T cell receptor beta chain was sequenced in a study of T-cell memory formation after mild COVID-19 (dated by TCRdb to the early 2020s). At the level of the whole study: TCR sequence clusters from the two donors were largely donor specific. Longitudinal TCRalpha and TCRbeta repertoire sequencing tracked T-cell clones expanding and contracting after mild COVID-19 in a couple of donors. The cohort was made up of two young adult volunteers, one female and one male, who were previously healthy.

Note on this clonotype: Its antigen has not been determined. One base away there is no much larger clone; base qualities are not given.

Broad study findings and their caveats: Contracting CD4+ clones were located mainly in the CM and EM memory subsets, whereas CD8+ clones were found to be enriched in EMRA. Some responding clones were detected in pre-infection memory, suggesting pre-existing cross-reactive memory T cells joined the SARS-CoV-2 response. Clones that contracted from day 15 to 85 showed balanced CD4/CD8 phenotypes, whereas a second wave of clones that expanded from day 15 to 37 leaned towards CD4+. SARS-CoV-2 specificity was not confirmed for the second-wave clones peaking on day 37. The study included only a couple of mild cases, and larger cohorts that include severe cases with pre-infection samples were judged to be necessary.

V is pared back by 4 bases and J by 5 bases, with 18 bases lying between the germline termini. The CDR3 spans 14 residues, from the cysteine through the phenylalanine. The sequence is cut down to CDR3 DNA, 42 bases in frame from base 1. Via the germline V gene (reference sequence), CDR1 is GTSNPN and CDR2 SVGIG. The listed sequencing device is Illumina NovaSeq 6000. TCRalpha and TCRbeta cDNA libraries were constructed by 5'RACE with constant-segment primers, with sample barcodes and unique molecular identifiers being introduced. RNA was extracted from every sample with Trizol reagent. The libraries were amplified in two PCR steps, and the second step added a second sample barcode and Illumina TruSeq adapters. The libraries were sequenced on an Illumina NovaSeq using 2 x 150 bp paired-end reads. Under the source paper's analysis protocol: Reads were demultiplexed and collapsed into UMI-guided consensus sequences with migec v1.2.7. Using mixcr v2.1.11, UMI consensuses were aligned to TRA and TRB V and J templates and then assembled into clonotypes. A clonotype was counted as expanded or contracted only when both edgeR and NoisET called the clonotype significant, with the noise models trained on biological replicates. For edgeR calls, a false discovery rate-adjusted p below 0.01 and a log2 fold-change threshold of 1 were applied. As an exploratory analysis of dynamics, max-normalized trajectories of the 1000 most abundant clonotypes were examined by PCA with hierarchical clustering. The CD4 or CD8 phenotype of responding clones was assigned using the separately sequenced CD4+ and CD8+ repertoires. TCRdb reanalyzed the raw reads on its own, using fastp at Q25 for trimming and MiXCR for clone calling, and kept in-frame beta chains. Each record represents a unique CDR3 protein, reported with the most common genes and DNA among its rows. For this entry, the V and J calls and clone size follow TCRdb and not the study's own pipeline. The sample contains fewer than 150,000 distinct CDR3 sequences, 14% to 15% of them found a single time. The ten largest clones represent 25% to 30% of the sample.

Ficoll-Paque density gradient centrifugation was used to isolate PBMCs. This receptor was identified in an adult woman who had mild COVID-19 (a few samples of this study predate the infection). The sample titles of this study are shuffled in the database, so cell type and time point are left out; the donor was told from shared clones. In this chain, TRBV30 is recombined with TRBJ2-7; a tentative D match to TRBD2 spans 6 bases. Sequenced material: PBMCs or a T cell subset sorted from them (not recorded which). The nucleotide sequence is TGTGCCTGGACCAGTGGGATCGGGAGAGACGAGCAGTACTTC. It translates to CAWTSGIGRDEQYF.